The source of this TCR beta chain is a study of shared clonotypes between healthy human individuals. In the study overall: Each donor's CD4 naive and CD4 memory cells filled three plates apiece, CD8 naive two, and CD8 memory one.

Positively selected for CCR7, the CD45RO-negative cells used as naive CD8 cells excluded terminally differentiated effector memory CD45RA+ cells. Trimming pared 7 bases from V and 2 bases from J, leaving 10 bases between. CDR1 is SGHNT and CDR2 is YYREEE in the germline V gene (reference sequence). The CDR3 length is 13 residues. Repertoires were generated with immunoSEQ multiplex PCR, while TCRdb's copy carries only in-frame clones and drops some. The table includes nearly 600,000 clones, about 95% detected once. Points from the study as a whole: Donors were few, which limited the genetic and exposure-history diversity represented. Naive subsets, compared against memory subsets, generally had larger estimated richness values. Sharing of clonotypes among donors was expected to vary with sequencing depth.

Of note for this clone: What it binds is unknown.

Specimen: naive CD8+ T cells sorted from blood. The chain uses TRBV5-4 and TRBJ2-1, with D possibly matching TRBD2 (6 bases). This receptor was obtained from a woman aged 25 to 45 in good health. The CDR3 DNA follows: TGTGCCAGCGCCCGCGGGACCTACAATGAGCAGTTCTTC. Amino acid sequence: CASARGTYNEQFF.